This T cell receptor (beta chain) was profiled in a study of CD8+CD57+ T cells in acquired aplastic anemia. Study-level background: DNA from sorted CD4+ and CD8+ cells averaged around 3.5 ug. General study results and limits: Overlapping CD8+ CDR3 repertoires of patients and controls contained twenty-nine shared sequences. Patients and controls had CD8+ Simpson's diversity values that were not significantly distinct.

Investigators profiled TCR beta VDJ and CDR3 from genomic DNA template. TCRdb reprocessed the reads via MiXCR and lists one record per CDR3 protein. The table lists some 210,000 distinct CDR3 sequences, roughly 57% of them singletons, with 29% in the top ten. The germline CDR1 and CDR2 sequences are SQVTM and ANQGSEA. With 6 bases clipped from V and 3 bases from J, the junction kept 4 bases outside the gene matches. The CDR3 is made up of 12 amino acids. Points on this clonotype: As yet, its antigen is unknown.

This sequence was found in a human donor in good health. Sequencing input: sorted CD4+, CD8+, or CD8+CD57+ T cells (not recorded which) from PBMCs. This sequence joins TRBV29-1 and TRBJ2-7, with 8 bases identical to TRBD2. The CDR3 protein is CSVAGANYEQYF. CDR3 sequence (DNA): TGCAGCGTAGCGGGAGCGAACTACGAGCAGTACTTC.